The clone carrying this T cell receptor beta chain has just a few counts. Antigen specificity is unknown. Germline CDR1 reads SGHRS; CDR2 reads YFSETQ. CDR3 length equals 14 residues. V gave up 5 bases and J gave up 1 base, with 9 bases separating them. This entry comes from a study of cytomegalovirus exposure and HLA in healthy donors. Study summary: HLA-typed donors were the source of 80 million to 90 million unique TCRs, which an early data release held.

The PCR employed 60 Vbeta primers together with 13 Jbeta primers. TCRdb's copy holds only in-frame clones and misses some; the assay was immunoSEQ multiplex PCR. The table has about 200,000 clones, roughly 13% seen once; the top ten hold about 7.8%. Findings and caveats of the study: An Asian-associated ancestry cluster reportedly showed fewer N-insertions than the roughly 670-donor mean in a later analysis.

This sequence originates from a man aged 45-60 years in good health and CMV-seropositive. This chain joins TRBV5-1 and TRBJ2-2, with D unclear. The material sequenced was PBMCs. The CDR3 sequence: CASSKGGNTGELFF. The CDR3 bases are TGCGCCAGCAGTAAAGGCGGGAACACCGGGGAGCTGTTTTTT. Full variable domain (outside the CDR3, taken from reference TRBV5-1 and TRBJ2-2): KAGVTQTPRYLIKTRGQQVTLSCSPISGHRSVSWYQQTPGQGLQFLFEYFSETQRNKGNFPGRFSGRQFSNSRSEMNVSTLELGDSALYLCASSKGGNTGELFFGEGSRLTVL.